This T cell receptor beta chain was retrieved from a study of PD-1 blockade in classical Hodgkin lymphoma (dated by TCRdb to the early 2020s). Context from the whole study: Nivolumab dosing was 3 mg/kg intravenously every 2 weeks, continuing until either disease progression or unacceptable toxicity. The study used CyTOF and TCR beta sequencing to define a peripheral blood immune signature of response to PD-1 blockade in classical Hodgkin lymphoma. Study-wide findings and limitations: Baseline TCR diversity was reported to be lower in newly diagnosed patients than in healthy donors and to be lower still in relapsed/refractory patients. Baseline diversity similar to that of newly diagnosed patients was observed in trial patients achieving complete response, whereas significantly lower diversity was observed in partial responders and progressors. Lower diversity was seen in patients whose nivolumab began less than 1 year after ASCT, and these patients were left out of later analyses so that immune reconstitution would not confound the results. CD4+ but not CD8+ TCR diversity rose significantly by C4D1 (p=0.0027 vs p=0.16), most apparent in complete responders (p=0.02). The study was restricted to a single clinical trial cohort, and the causes of repertoire differences, possibly disease activity or prior therapy, were left undefined.

The time point label for this specimen denotes: cycle 4 day 1 (C4D1), after more than 5 weeks of nivolumab. Every trial patient had relapsed following autologous stem cell transplantation, and prior brentuximab vedotin exposure was what differed among cohorts A, B and C. The trial cohort included around 60 patients with relapsed/refractory classical Hodgkin lymphoma, and each patient had a best overall response of complete response, partial response or progressive disease. Trial patients were treated with single-agent nivolumab in the multi-cohort phase II CheckMate 205 trial. An independent review committee assessed best overall response by applying the 2007 International Working Group response criteria. Trial PBMCs were collected immediately before nivolumab initiation (C1D1) and during therapy at cycle 2 day 1 and cycle 4 day 1. After peripheral blood was drawn into 8 mL Vacutainer Cell Preparation Tubes, PBMCs were isolated by centrifugation and then cryopreserved.

Genomic DNA was isolated using the Qiagen DNeasy kit from unsorted PBMCs as well as from negatively selected CD4+ and CD8+ fractions. Using primers that anneal to V and J segments, immunoSEQ multiplex PCR amplified the TCR beta CDR3 regions. A synthetic immune receptor repertoire was used to minimize amplification bias, and remaining bias was computationally removed after sequencing. The study's own analysis went as follows. Custom Python scripts were used to quantify repertoire diversity as the Shannon entropy index. Unsorted, CD4+ and CD8+ repertoires were analyzed separately, except in combined analyses where CD4+ and CD8+ sequences were merged in silico. Clonal expansion was defined as at least a 2-fold frequency increase after treatment relative to C1D1, with a pseudocount of 0.5 for undetected baseline clones. Singleton clones were defined as clones with 0 or 1 copy at C1D1, and non-singleton clones were defined as clones with 2 or more copies. Clones expanded in unsorted samples were annotated as CD4+, CD8+ or unknown by matching protein sequences in sorted samples from the same patient. Wilcoxon tests on paired samples were used to test changes in diversity from C1D1 to C4D1. Sourced from immuneACCESS, this table was stored by TCRdb with only in-frame sequences that have V and J called. A share of the clones is absent; for the studies checked, an unresolved V gene accounts for under half, and the remainder has no known explanation. V, J and clone size reflect that table, while D and trimming were determined from the DNA. Across this sample there are 40,000 to 55,000 clones, with more than 75% seen only once. The ten largest clones add up to around 19% of the sample.

The cysteine opens and the phenylalanine closes a CDR3 of 13 amino acids. This entry keeps only the CDR3 DNA: 39 bases, framed from base 1. CDR1 and CDR2 (WSHSY, SAAADI) derive from the germline V gene. Deletion took 7 bases off V and 7 bases off J, with a span of 14 bases between the germline ends. With regard to this clone: The antigen it binds to is not known. Base quality data are lacking; no much larger clone is found one base away.

Sequences were derived from peripheral blood mononuclear cells (PBMCs), sampled before the fourth cycle of nivolumab. The chain joins TRBV10-2 to TRBJ2-1; the D gene is not confidently resolved. This TCR came from a human donor with classical Hodgkin lymphoma. The CDR3 here reads CASTPQNRNEQFF. The nucleotides are TGCGCCAGCACCCCACAGAACCGTAATGAGCAGTTCTTC.